The 32 T cell receptor beta chains below all came from one sample that was sequenced in a study of blood T cell repertoires in COVID-19. Clones were read by immunoSEQ multiplex PCR, and TCRdb kept only the in-frame ones, dropping some. Among roughly 55,000 clones listed, roughly 79% were seen once. Source material: peripheral blood. All receptors come from a human donor with active or convalescent COVID-19. The donor label of this sample is uncertain.

V usage is TRBV3-1 (or the pseudogene TRBV3-2) and J usage is TRBJ1-3; D gene uncertain. Trimming removed 5 bases from V and 6 bases from J, with 17 bases in between. Germline values: CDR1 LGHDT, CDR2 YNNKEL (reference sequence). The CDR3 consists of 15 residues. CDR3 coding DNA: TGTGCCAGCAGCGGAAGAGGTGAACATCTAAACACCATATATTTT. This translates into CASSGRGEHLNTIYF.

The CDR3 DNA is TGTGCCAGCAGCAAAATGCGAGCGGGGAACACCGGGGAGCTGTTTTTT. Translating gives CASSKMRAGNTGELFF. The chain couples TRBV21-1 to TRBJ2-2; TRBD2 is taken as the D call from the table, unchecked against the DNA. TRBV21-1 is termed a pseudogene. The CDR3 runs 16 residues.

V and J are TRBV6-5 and TRBJ1-3; D unresolved. Germline CDR1 and CDR2: MNHEY and SVGAGI. Trimming left V 0 bases short and J 0 bases short, with 6 bases between. The CDR3 sequence is 15 residues long. As DNA, the CDR3 is TGTGCCAGCAGTTACTCGCGGGTCTCTGGAAACACCATATATTTT. It is translated as CASSYSRVSGNTIYF.

There are a few counts of this clone. This chain joins TRBV11-3 and TRBJ2-4; 11 positions match TRBD2. The ends lost 4 bases at V and 6 bases at J; junction bases unmatched: 5. The CDR3 contains 15 residues. The germline V gene encodes CDR1 SGHNT and CDR2 YENEEA. The CDR3 sequence is CASSSSGTSGNIQYF. The CDR3 DNA follows: TGTGCCAGCAGCTCATCCGGGACTAGCGGAAACATTCAGTACTTC. Full variable domain (outside the CDR3, taken from reference TRBV11-3 and TRBJ2-4): EAGVVQSPRYKIIEKKQPVAFWCNPISGHNTLYWYLQNLGQGPELLIRYENEEAVDDSQLPKDRFSAERLKGVDSTLKIQPAELGDSAVYLCASSSSGTSGNIQYFGAGTRLSVL.

The chain employs TRBV11-2 and TRBJ1-1, with TRBD1 identical over 8 bases. V was clipped by 1 base and J by 0 bases; unmatched bases: 10. Germline V gene lookup returns CDR1 SGHAT and CDR2 FQNNGV. The CDR3 runs 18 residues. The chain's CDR3 is CASSLALGTGRVNTEAFF. The CDR3 DNA reads TGTGCCAGCAGCTTAGCCCTGGGGACAGGTAGGGTGAACACTGAAGCTTTCTTT.

The genes are TRBV7-8 and TRBJ2-5; tentatively, D is TRBD1 (6 bases). Trimming took 5 bases from V and 2 from J, leaving 15 bases between them. Germline V gene data show CDR1 as SGHVS and CDR2 as FQNEAQ. CDR3 length: 15 amino acids. For the CDR3, the DNA is TGTGCCAGCAGCGCCGATCCCGGACAGCAAGAGACCCAGTACTTC. Protein sequence: CASSADPGQQETQYF. Based on the CDR3 plus reference TRBV7-8 and TRBJ2-5, the full variable domain is GAGVSQSPRYKVAKRGQDVALRCDPISGHVSLFWYQQALGQGPEFLTYFQNEAQLDKSGLPSDRFFAERPEGSVSTLKIQRTQQEDSAVYLCASSADPGQQETQYFGPGTRLLVL.

CDR3: CASSLSGRDTGELFF. The DNA of the CDR3 is TGTGCCAGCAGCTTATCCGGGAGAGACACCGGGGAGCTGTTTTTT. The chain links TRBV11-1 to TRBJ2-2, with D possibly being TRBD2 (6 bases). The CDR3 runs to 15 residues. Germline loops: CDR1 SGHAT, CDR2 FQDESV (reference sequence). V dropped 2 bases and J dropped 3 bases, with 10 bases sitting between them.

The chain recombines TRBV18 with TRBJ2-5; D is uncertain. V was trimmed by 2 bases and J by 3 bases, leaving 10 bases between them. Germline CDR1 and CDR2: KGHSH and LQKENI. CDR3 size: 14 residues. The CDR3 loop reads CASSPVLTEETQYF. The DNA of the CDR3 is TGTGCCAGCTCACCAGTTCTTACAGAAGAGACCCAGTACTTC.

The rearrangement joins TRBV3-1 (or the pseudogene TRBV3-2) to TRBJ2-4; D not resolved. V lost 4 bases and J lost 2, with 9 bases in between. CDR3 length equals 14 residues. Germline V gene sequence: CDR1 LGHDT, CDR2 YNNKEL (reference sequence). This CDR3 reads CASSLFQTKNIQYF. The DNA for the CDR3 is TGTGCCAGCAGCCTCTTCCAGACCAAAAACATTCAGTACTTC.

This clone is medium-sized (0.01 to 0.1%) within its sample. The chain recombines TRBV6-2 or TRBV6-3 with TRBJ2-3; TRBD1 aligns across 12 bases. Germline trimming cut 4 bases from V and 8 bases from J; bases unmatched to any gene: 10. The length of the CDR3 is 16 residues. Germline V lookup: CDR1 MNHEY, CDR2 SVGEGT. CDR3 in DNA: TGTGCCAGCAGTTCCCCCTGGGACAGGGGGCAGGGTACGCAGTATTTT. Its translation: CASSSPWDRGQGTQYF.

A single count supports this clone. The chain couples TRBV7-3 to TRBJ2-2; 11 bases agree with TRBD2. Trimming at V came to 4 bases and at J to 3 bases, leaving 4 bases not matched to a gene. The CDR3 runs 16 residues. Germline V gene data show CDR1 as SGHTA and CDR2 as FQGTGA. CDR3 in DNA: TGTGCCAGCAGCTCTAATAGCGGGAGGGACACCGGGGAGCTGTTTTTT. Amino acids: CASSSNSGRDTGELFF. Supplemented by reference TRBV7-3 and TRBJ2-2, the full variable domain reads GAGVSQTPSNKVTEKGKYVELRCDPISGHTALYWYRQSLGQGPEFLIYFQGTGAADDSGLPNDRFFAVRPEGSVSTLKIQRTERGDSAVYLCASSSNSGRDTGELFFGEGSRLTVL.

This clone was counted once. The chain links TRBV5-1 to TRBJ2-2; tentative D call: TRBD2 (5 bases). V was clipped by 2 bases and J by 13 bases, with 24 bases between them. This CDR3 has 16 residues. Germline values: CDR1 SGHRS, CDR2 YFSETQ. This CDR3 reads CASSFGILVGSSALFF. Written as DNA, the CDR3 is TGCGCCAGCAGCTTCGGGATCCTCGTTGGGTCTTCCGCGCTGTTTTTT.

This rearrangement joins TRBV7-9 to TRBJ1-4; 9 bases match TRBD1. This CDR3 spans 16 amino acids. V dropped 1 base and J dropped 7; count of bases not matched to a gene: 7. CDR1 and CDR2 from the germline V gene are SEHNR and FQNEAQ (reference sequence). The CDR3 protein is CASSLEFGTGTEKLFF. DNA for the CDR3: TGTGCCAGCAGCTTAGAGTTCGGGACAGGGACTGAAAAACTGTTTTTT.

The chain links TRBV30 to TRBJ1-2, with 7 positions matching TRBD1. Germline values: CDR1 GTSNPN, CDR2 SVGIG (reference sequence). V shed 2 bases and J 4 bases; nucleotides not matched to a gene: 1. The length of the CDR3 is 12 residues. The CDR3 protein is CAWSRTGYGYTF. In DNA, the CDR3 is TGTGCCTGGAGTAGGACAGGCTATGGCTACACCTTC.

The chain is built from TRBV7-6 and TRBJ2-3, with a tentative D call TRBD2 (5 bases). The V gene's germline CDR1 is SGHVS and CDR2 FNYEAQ. The CDR3 runs to 12 residues. Trimming took off 4 bases at V and 6 bases at J, with 8 bases between the two ends. The CDR3 DNA reads as TGTGCCAGCAGCTCAAGGAGGGATACGCAGTATTTT. This gives the protein CASSSRRDTQYF. Using reference TRBV7-6 and TRBJ2-3 for the parts outside the CDR3, the full variable domain is GAGVSQSPRYKVTKRGQDVALRCDPISGHVSLYWYRQALGQGPEFLTYFNYEAQQDKSGLPNDRFSAERPEGSISTLTIQRTEQRDSAMYRCASSSRRDTQYFGPGTRLTVL.

The CDR3 reads CASRNQRENNYGYTF. CDR3 sequence (DNA): TGTGCCAGCAGGAACCAAAGGGAGAATAACTATGGCTACACCTTC. The chain uses TRBV6-6 and TRBJ1-2; D remains ambiguous. The length of the CDR3 is 15 residues. Trimming stripped 6 bases from V and 1 base from J, with 15 bases between. CDR1 is MNHNY, CDR2 SVGAGI, per germline (reference sequence).

The chain recombines TRBV10-1 with TRBJ2-6; 10 positions match TRBD1. The CDR3 runs 16 residues. Germline CDR1 reads WNHNN; CDR2 reads SYGVQD (reference sequence). V gave up 2 bases and J gave up 2 bases; unmatched junction bases: 0. CDR3 protein: CASSEGQGAGANVLTF. CDR3 sequence (DNA): TGCGCCAGCAGTGAGGGACAGGGGGCTGGGGCCAACGTCCTGACTTTC.

The table lists this clone with a few counts. The genes are TRBV7-3 and TRBJ2-7; 11 nucleotides agree with TRBD1. Trimming cost V 2 bases and J 6 bases; bases outside gene matches: 3. Germline V gene sequence: CDR1 SGHTA, CDR2 FQGTGA. The CDR3 length is 14 residues. The CDR3 DNA sequence: TGTGCCAGCAGCTTACCCGGGACAGGGGGCGAGCAGTACTTC. It yields the protein CASSLPGTGGEQYF.

The V gene is TRBV7-8, the J gene TRBJ2-5, with 9 bases matching TRBD2. CDR1 SGHVS and CDR2 FQNEAQ come from the germline V gene. CDR3 length equals 14 residues. J lost 5 bases, V lost 8 bases, and 9 bases had no gene match. The CDR3 reads CASGGGRARETQYF. The CDR3 DNA follows: TGTGCCAGCGGTGGCGGGAGGGCCCGGGAGACCCAGTACTTC.

The chain is built from TRBV4-3 and TRBJ2-1, with TRBD2 identical over 7 bases. Trimming at V came to 1 base and at J to 4 bases, leaving 7 bases not matched to a gene. The CDR3 spans 16 residues. The germline CDR1 and CDR2 sequences are LGHNA and YSLEER. The CDR3: CASSQGSGIAYNEQFF. The CDR3 DNA reads as TGCGCCAGCAGCCAAGGCAGCGGGATCGCTTACAATGAGCAGTTCTTC.

The rearrangement uses TRBV5-6 and TRBJ1-2; 8 positions match TRBD1. Germline assignment: CDR1 SGHDT and CDR2 YYEEEE. The V and J ends lost 3 bases and 3 bases, in that order; junction bases with no gene match: 10. The CDR3 runs 16 residues. CDR3 region: CASSSRDRYFDYGYTF. DNA of the CDR3: TGTGCCAGCAGCTCCCGGGACAGGTATTTCGACTATGGCTACACCTTC. Based on the CDR3 plus reference TRBV5-6 and TRBJ1-2, the full variable domain is DAGVTQSPTHLIKTRGQQVTLRCSPKSGHDTVSWYQQALGQGPQFIFQYYEEEERQRGNFPDRFSGHQFPNYSSELNVNALLLGDSALYLCASSSRDRYFDYGYTFGSGTRLTVV.

V and J are TRBV4-1 and TRBJ1-3; D is undetermined. The germline gives CDR1 MGHRA, CDR2 YSYEKL. The CDR3 is 12 residues long. V was trimmed by 2 bases and J by 4 bases, leaving 3 bases between them. In DNA form, the CDR3 reads TGCGCCAGCAGCCAAAGCGGAAACACCATATATTTT. It specifies CASSQSGNTIYF.

The chain joins TRBV5-5 to TRBJ2-2, with TRBD1 identical over 12 bases. The germline gives CDR1 SGHKS, CDR2 YYEKEE (reference sequence). J gave up 5 bases and V 0 bases, and 8 bases lay outside the gene matches. There are 18 residues in the CDR3. The CDR3 reads CASSLGPGQGALTGELFF. The CDR3, as DNA: TGTGCCAGCAGCTTGGGTCCGGGACAGGGGGCGTTGACCGGGGAGCTGTTTTTT.

This clone has a handful of counts. V usage is TRBV5-1 and J usage is TRBJ1-6, with 9 bases lining up with TRBD1. The CDR3 totals 15 residues. Germline lookup yields CDR1 SGHRS and CDR2 YFSETQ. V lost 4 bases, J lost 7 bases, and 6 bases stayed unmatched. The CDR3 DNA reads TGCGCCAGCAGCGCACGACAGGGGGACAATTCACCCCTCCACTTT. This gives the protein CASSARQGDNSPLHF. The variable domain in full, with the rest retrieved from reference TRBV5-1 and TRBJ1-6, is KAGVTQTPRYLIKTRGQQVTLSCSPISGHRSVSWYQQTPGQGLQFLFEYFSETQRNKGNFPGRFSGRQFSNSRSEMNVSTLELGDSALYLCASSARQGDNSPLHFGNGTRLTVT.

This clone has a handful of counts. This chain connects TRBV14 to TRBJ2-2; 7 positions agree with TRBD1. This CDR3 comprises 15 residues. The germline V gene has CDR1 SGHDN and CDR2 FVKESK. The J segment lost 7 bases and the V segment lost 5 bases, leaving 10 bases of the junction unmatched. The CDR3 protein is CASSSRQGTDGELFF. CDR3 coding DNA: TGTGCCAGCAGCTCGAGACAGGGAACTGACGGGGAGCTGTTTTTT.

The V and J genes are TRBV11-3 and TRBJ1-1; D gene ambiguous. Trimming took off 4 bases at V and 3 bases at J, with 9 bases between the two ends. This CDR3 region has 13 residues. Germline CDR1 SGHNT, CDR2 YENEEA. The CDR3 protein is CASSYSKDTEAFF. The CDR3 nucleotides read TGTGCCAGCAGCTACTCTAAAGACACTGAAGCTTTCTTT.

This clone has a handful of counts. The V call is TRBV19, the J call TRBJ1-2, with TRBD1 matching 10 bases. J gave up 4 bases and V 8 bases, and 7 bases lay outside the gene matches. CDR3 length: 14 amino acids. Germline CDR1 is LNHDA and CDR2 is SQIVND (reference sequence). CDR3 nucleotides: TGTGCCAGTTTGGACAGGGGGACGGCCTATGGCTACACCTTC. This gives the protein CASLDRGTAYGYTF.

The J gene is TRBJ1-6, the V gene TRBV11-2, with TRBD1 identical over 7 bases. J lost 5 bases, V lost 5 bases, and 6 bases had no gene match. Germline loops: CDR1 SGHAT, CDR2 FQNNGV. The CDR3 has 15 amino acids. CDR3 region: CASSEGQQNNSPLHF. The CDR3 nucleotides read TGTGCCAGCAGCGAGGGACAGCAAAATAATTCACCCCTCCACTTT.

CDR3 in DNA: TGTGCCAGCATCCTAGCGGGAGGACCATACGAGCAGTACTTC. Its protein is CASILAGGPYEQYF. The genes are TRBV28 and TRBJ2-7; 11 bases line up with TRBD2. The length of the CDR3 is 14 residues. The germline gives CDR1 MDHEN, CDR2 SYDVKM. With 7 bases clipped from V and 4 bases from J, the junction kept 6 bases outside the gene matches.

The CDR3 protein is CASSTDRAGGYTF. For the CDR3, the DNA is TGTGCCTCGTCTACCGACAGGGCAGGAGGCTACACCTTC. The chain uses TRBV19 and TRBJ1-2, with 7 bases that match TRBD1. CDR3 size: 13 residues. V was clipped by 11 bases and J by 8 bases; unmatched bases: 14. Looked up from germline, CDR1 is LNHDA and CDR2 is SQIVND (reference sequence).

The rearrangement joins TRBV6-5 to TRBJ2-7; D remains unclear. The ends were cut back, 7 bases at V and 4 bases at J, with 14 bases in the middle. Germline-derived CDR1 and CDR2 are MNHEY and SVGAGI. The CDR3 is made up of 13 amino acids. The CDR3 DNA follows: TGTGCCAGCACCAACCCCGGCGGTTACGAGCAGTACTTC. Its protein is CASTNPGGYEQYF.

The chain has TRBV7-3 and TRBJ1-1; 7 nucleotides align to TRBD1. The CDR3 covers 14 residues. V shed 4 bases and J 6 bases; nucleotides not matched to a gene: 8. CDR1 and CDR2 from the germline V gene are SGHTA and FQGTGA. CDR3 sequence (DNA): TGTGCCAGCAGCTGGCAGGGGGGTGGCGCTGAAGCTTTCTTT. As protein: CASSWQGGGAEAFF.